This T cell receptor beta chain stems from a study of T cell responses to AZD1222 COVID-19 vaccine. Study-wide findings and caveats: Reportedly, close to half of spike-specific TCRs are directed against unmutated variant regions. Recipients of AZD1222 seropositive at baseline numbered only 5 to 7. Most donors were white British and more were female, and clonal diversity was possibly underestimated. Dominant at 160-218 and 743-854, vaccine-associated CD4 TCRs also spanned spike.

The data were produced by immunoSEQ multiplex PCR, yet TCRdb's version contains in-frame clones alone and is incomplete. The table lists over 150,000 clones, approximately 93% of them singletons, with more than 0.8% in the top ten. The germline V gene encodes CDR1 SGHVS and CDR2 FQNEAQ. This CDR3 is 13 amino acids long. Deletions cut 2 bases from V and 5 bases from J, with 9 bases between. Remarks on this clone: The antigen remains unidentified.

The rearrangement uses TRBV7-8 and TRBJ1-1; no clear D gene. The source is an adult who received the AZD1222 COVID-19 vaccine. The sample consisted of peripheral blood, taken 28 days after the second AZD1222 dose. As DNA, the CDR3 is TGTGCCAGCAGCTTATTGGTGGGGACTGAAGCTTTCTTT. Its translation: CASSLLVGTEAFF.